These T cell receptor beta chains were read from a single sample in a study of identical twins. MiXCR, run by TCRdb on the 5' RACE reads, gives a single entry per CDR3 protein. This sample has 450,000 or so distinct CDR3 sequences, with about a fifth found just once. Sequencing was done on a sample of naive T cells sorted from blood. The receptor set was obtained from a man aged 50-60 years in good health. Both conserved end residues are part of each CDR3. The D gene is left open where the match is weak. Size values are once, few and many counts, or a class for expanded clones, and some rows have none.

V: TRBV4-3; D: .; J: TRBJ2-5; size: few; CDR3: CASSQGGQETQYF; DNA: TGCGCCAGCAGCCAAGGTGGCCAAGAGACCCAGTACTTC
V: TRBV12-3/TRBV12-4; D: .; J: TRBJ2-7; size: .; CDR3: CASSIERNRFGQYF; DNA: TGTGCCAGCAGTATAGAAAGAAATCGATTCGGGCAGTACTTC
V: TRBV5-1; D: .; J: TRBJ2-7; size: .; CDR3: CASSLQGSRPYEQYF; DNA: TGCGCCAGCAGCTTACAGGGTAGCAGGCCCTACGAGCAGTACTTC
V: TRBV4-3; D: .; J: TRBJ2-1; size: few; CDR3: CASSQDDGDEQFF; DNA: TGCGCCAGCAGCCAAGATGATGGGGATGAGCAGTTCTTC
V: TRBV20-1; D: TRBD2; J: TRBJ2-3; size: few; CDR3: CSARDLAGLSDTQYF; DNA: TGCAGTGCTAGAGATCTAGCGGGGCTATCAGATACGCAGTATTTT
V: TRBV5-1; D: .; J: TRBJ2-2; size: .; CDR3: CASSQVITGELFF; DNA: TGCGCCAGCAGTCAAGTCATCACCGGGGAGCTGTTTTTT
V: TRBV7-7; D: .; J: TRBJ2-2; size: .; CDR3: CASSYGQGEGELFF; DNA: TGTGCCAGCAGCTACGGGCAGGGAGAAGGGGAGCTGTTTTTT
V: TRBV20-1; D: TRBD2; J: TRBJ2-7; size: many; CDR3: CSARLAGTYEQYF; DNA: TGCAGTGCTAGACTAGCGGGGACCTACGAGCAGTACTTC
V: TRBV6-5; D: .; J: TRBJ2-3; size: .; CDR3: CASSYSFSTTDTQYF; DNA: TGTGCCAGCAGTTACTCGTTTAGTACCACAGATACGCAGTATTTT
V: TRBV6-2/TRBV6-3; D: TRBD2; J: TRBJ2-7; size: few; CDR3: CASIHSTSGNSLSYEQYF; DNA: TGTGCCAGCATCCATTCGACTAGCGGGAACTCCCTCTCCTACGAGCAGTACTTC
V: TRBV29-1; D: TRBD1; J: TRBJ2-1; size: .; CDR3: CSVEVSGTGINEQFF; DNA: TGCAGCGTTGAAGTTTCCGGGACAGGGATCAATGAGCAGTTCTTC
V: TRBV20-1; D: .; J: TRBJ1-4; size: .; CDR3: CSASVGPGNEKLFF; DNA: TGCAGTGCTAGTGTAGGACCGGGTAATGAAAAACTGTTTTTT
V: TRBV10-1; D: TRBD2; J: TRBJ2-1; size: .; CDR3: CASTRVAGGLDEQFF; DNA: TGCGCCAGCACCCGAGTAGCGGGGGGGCTCGATGAGCAGTTCTTC
V: TRBV2; D: .; J: TRBJ1-1; size: .; CDR3: CASSEGGEAAFF; DNA: TGTGCCAGCAGTGAAGGGGGGGAGGCAGCTTTCTTT
V: TRBV29-1; D: .; J: TRBJ1-1; size: .; CDR3: CSVEPEAGDEVNTEAFF; DNA: TGCAGCGTTGAACCAGAGGCAGGGGATGAAGTGAACACTGAAGCTTTCTTT
V: TRBV27; D: .; J: TRBJ2-7; size: .; CDR3: CASSLSGQIYEQYF; DNA: TGTGCCAGCAGTTTAAGTGGTCAAATCTACGAGCAGTACTTC
V: TRBV15; D: .; J: TRBJ1-5; size: few; CDR3: CATSRGQWNQPQHF; DNA: TGTGCCACCAGCAGAGGACAGTGGAATCAGCCCCAGCATTTT
V: TRBV4-3; D: .; J: TRBJ2-5; size: .; CDR3: CASSQTLTGAGTQYF; DNA: TGCGCCAGCAGCCAAACCCTGACAGGCGCTGGGACCCAGTACTTC
V: TRBV4-3; D: .; J: TRBJ2-7; size: once; CDR3: CASSQTPDSEYEQYF; DNA: TGCGCCAGCAGCCAAACCCCGGACAGCGAATACGAGCAGTACTTC
V: TRBV10-3; D: .; J: TRBJ2-1; size: many; CDR3: CAIGQPNNEQFF; DNA: TGTGCCATTGGCCAACCCAACAATGAGCAGTTCTTC
V: TRBV7-9; D: .; J: TRBJ2-1; size: .; CDR3: CASSLTGAKGNEQFF; DNA: TGTGCCAGCAGCCTTACGGGGGCCAAGGGGAATGAGCAGTTCTTC
V: TRBV21-1; D: .; J: TRBJ1-1; size: few; CDR3: CASRDSGVDTEAFF; DNA: TGTGCCAGCCGCGATTCCGGCGTGGACACTGAAGCTTTCTTT
V: TRBV20-1; D: .; J: TRBJ2-5; size: few; CDR3: CSAGDQPAETQYF; DNA: TGCAGTGCAGGGGACCAGCCCGCGGAGACCCAGTACTTC
V: TRBV4-2; D: TRBD2; J: TRBJ2-5; size: .; CDR3: CASSQGGGVRETQYF; DNA: TGTGCCAGCAGCCAAGGGGGGGGGGTTCGAGAGACCCAGTACTTC